The clone carrying this T cell receptor (beta chain) occurred a few times. As yet, its antigen is unknown. V was shortened by 0 bases and J by 1 base, with 19 bases between the two germline ends. This CDR3 is 19 amino acids long. CDR1 is SGHTA, CDR2 FQGNSA, per germline. PCR was performed using 60 Vbeta and 13 Jbeta primers. The data were produced by immunoSEQ multiplex PCR, yet TCRdb's version contains in-frame clones alone and is incomplete. The repertoire has approximately 190,000 clones, about 87% of them found once; the top ten carry 1% to 1.5%. The sample originates from a study of cytomegalovirus exposure and HLA in healthy donors. General observations from the study: A later analysis showed that HLA-associated TCR beta chains had undergone more clonal expansion than equally common others.

The TCR sequence derives from a man aged 30 to 45 in good health and CMV-seronegative. Sequenced: PBMCs. The chain has TRBV7-2 and TRBJ2-1, with D maybe TRBD2 (5 bases). This CDR3 reads CASSLAPTRARVSYNEQFF. The CDR3 nucleotides read TGTGCCAGCAGCTTAGCCCCCACGCGGGCTCGGGTATCCTACAATGAGCAGTTCTTC.